The 22 T cell receptor beta chains reported below all come from one sample, sequenced in a study of CD8 T cells in ankylosing spondylitis. TCRdb re-derived calls from the 5' RACE reads in MiXCR, one entry per CDR3 protein. The sample yields about 150,000 distinct CDR3 sequences, roughly 44% seen once. Sequenced: synovial fluid, either unsorted or a sorted T cell fraction (not recorded which). These receptors were obtained from a male donor with ankylosing spondylitis.

This chain uses TRBV4-1 with TRBJ2-3; possible D gene TRBD1, 5 bases. Per the germline V gene, CDR1 is MGHRA and CDR2 is YSYEKL. The CDR3 sequence is 15 residues long. V lost 5 bases to trimming and J lost 0 bases, with 12 bases between them. In DNA form, the CDR3 reads TGCGCCAGCAGCTTACAGGTTACTAGCACAGATACGCAGTATTTT. Protein: CASSLQVTSTDTQYF.

This clonotype was seen only a few times. The V call is TRBV4-3, the J call TRBJ2-1, with 8 bases identical to TRBD2. J gave up 3 bases and V 7 bases, and 11 bases lay outside the gene matches. The CDR3 runs 16 residues. Germline CDR1 and CDR2: LGHNA and YSLEER. This CDR3 is CASTIHWTSFYNEQFF. The CDR3 DNA reads as TGCGCCAGCACCATACACTGGACTAGCTTCTACAATGAGCAGTTCTTC.

The chain recombines TRBV20-1 with TRBJ2-3, with D perhaps TRBD1 or TRBD2 (5 bases each). Germline CDR1 and CDR2: DFQATT and SNEGSKA (reference sequence). The CDR3 consists of 14 residues. Trimming shortened V by 3 bases and J by 7 bases, and 17 bases separated the two germline ends. As DNA, the CDR3 is TGCAGTGCTAGTCAGGGCCCCTACGGGAATACGCAGTATTTT. It specifies CSASQGPYGNTQYF.

The CDR3 coding sequence is TGCGCCAGCAGCCAAGACCGGGACTACAATGAGCAGTTCTTC. It encodes CASSQDRDYNEQFF. J is TRBJ2-1 and V is TRBV4-3; D is possibly TRBD2 (5 bases). Trimming cost V 0 bases and J 3 bases, with 6 bases left between them. The V gene's germline CDR1 is LGHNA and CDR2 YSLEER. The CDR3 is 14 residues long.

This chain links TRBV3-1 with TRBJ2-1; TRBD2 matches at 13 bases. J lost 6 bases, V lost 4 bases, and 9 bases had no gene match. The length of the CDR3 is 17 residues. Germline V gene lookup returns CDR1 LGHDT and CDR2 YNNKEL (reference sequence). The CDR3 DNA is TGTGCCAGCAGCCGGATGGGACTAGCGGGAATTTTCAATGAGCAGTTCTTC. It yields the protein CASSRMGLAGIFNEQFF.

Worth noting for this clonotype: Given the absence of the conserved phenylalanine or tryptophan at the CDR3 end, a read error is likely. The DNA is left out, because the CDR3 cannot be placed on it with certainty; the CDR3 is given as TCRdb lists it. V gene TRBV28 combines with J gene TRBJ2-5; TRBD1 is the table's D call and was not checked against the DNA. Germline CDR1 MDHEN, CDR2 SYDVKM. The CDR3 length equals 14 residues, ends included. CDR3 loop: CASKPHLDRGQHVV.

V usage is TRBV29-1 and J usage is TRBJ2-3; no definite D call. The V end was cut by 7 bases, the J end by 6 bases, with 14 bases between. CDR1 is SQVTM and CDR2 is ANQGSEA in the germline V gene. This CDR3 is 12 amino acids long. The DNA for the CDR3 is TGCAGCGCTACGGTGGCTCCGGATACGCAGTATTTT. It is translated as CSATVAPDTQYF.

V gene TRBV12-3 or TRBV12-4 combines with J gene TRBJ2-7, with D unresolved. Trimming pared 7 bases from V and 3 bases from J, leaving 13 bases between. The CDR3 sequence is 13 residues long. The CDR3 DNA reads TGTGCCAGCACCCTTTCCCCCCGCTACGAGCAGTACTTC. Protein: CASTLSPRYEQYF.

The V and J genes are TRBV29-1 and TRBJ2-6; D unresolved. Germline CDR1 and CDR2: SQVTM and ANQGSEA. The CDR3 is made up of 13 amino acids. Trimming stripped 6 bases from V and 0 bases from J, with 6 bases between. This CDR3 reads CSVAVSGANVLTF. As DNA, the CDR3 is TGCAGCGTGGCAGTCTCTGGGGCCAACGTCCTGACTTTC.

The rearrangement uses TRBV29-1 and TRBJ2-7; 10 bases are a match to TRBD1. The ends lost 6 bases at V and 2 bases at J; junction bases unmatched: 1. Looked up from germline, CDR1 is SQVTM and CDR2 is ANQGSEA. This CDR3 comprises 12 residues. The CDR3 bases are TGCAGCGTCGGGACAGGGGCCTACGAGCAGTACTTC. It specifies CSVGTGAYEQYF.

This clonotype has more than one count but fewer than ten. The chain couples TRBV5-1 to TRBJ2-3; 8 bases are shared with TRBD1. Germline CDR1 reads SGHRS; CDR2 reads YFSETQ. This CDR3 is built from 16 residues. V lost 4 bases, J lost 1 base, and 8 bases stayed unmatched. In DNA, the CDR3 is TGCGCCAGCAGCACGCCACAGGGGGAAGGCACAGATACGCAGTATTTT. Translated, it gives CASSTPQGEGTDTQYF.

The rearrangement joins TRBV7-8 to TRBJ1-4; possible D gene TRBD1, 5 bases. The CDR3 extends over 12 amino acids. Per germline, CDR1 SGHVS and CDR2 FQNEAQ. V shed 5 bases and J shed 8 bases, with 9 bases lying between them. CDR3 sequence reads: CASSRTWEKLFF. Written as DNA, the CDR3 is TGTGCCAGCAGCCGGACATGGGAAAAACTGTTTTTT. Together with reference TRBV7-8 and TRBJ1-4, the CDR3 gives the full variable domain: GAGVSQSPRYKVAKRGQDVALRCDPISGHVSLFWYQQALGQGPEFLTYFQNEAQLDKSGLPSDRFFAERPEGSVSTLKIQRTQQEDSAVYLCASSRTWEKLFFGSGTQLSVL.

This clonotype showed up many times. The genes are TRBV6-4 and TRBJ2-3; tentative D call: TRBD2 (6 bases). Germline loops: CDR1 MRHNA, CDR2 SNTAGT. The ends were cut back, 6 bases at V and 6 bases at J, with 13 bases in the middle. CDR3 length: 13 amino acids. In DNA form, the CDR3 reads TGTGCCAGCAGCCACGGGGGAGAGGATACGCAGTATTTT. Translating it yields CASSHGGEDTQYF.

There are a few counts of this clonotype. The chain uses TRBV18 and TRBJ2-1; D ambiguous. Germline values: CDR1 KGHSH, CDR2 LQKENI. There are 12 residues in the CDR3. Trimming shortened V by 4 bases and J by 6 bases, and 7 bases separated the two germline ends. The CDR3 DNA is TGTGCCAGCTCACGCCTCTCCAATGAGCAGTTCTTC. Translating it yields CASSRLSNEQFF.

The chain carries TRBV29-1 and TRBJ2-2, with TRBD2 as a possible D gene (5 bases). Germline values: CDR1 SQVTM, CDR2 ANQGSEA. This CDR3 has 14 residues. Trimming shortened V by 5 bases and J by 2 bases, and 12 bases separated the two germline ends. CDR3 amino acids: CSVSADVNTGELFF. CDR3 sequence (DNA): TGCAGCGTTTCAGCGGACGTAAACACCGGGGAGCTGTTTTTT.

This clonotype has just a few counts. The chain recombines TRBV7-9 with TRBJ2-3, with D possibly called TRBD1 or TRBD2 (7 bases each). This CDR3 spans 15 amino acids. V shed 1 base and J shed 6 bases, with 14 bases lying between them. Germline CDR1 SEHNR, CDR2 FQNEAQ (reference sequence). CDR3 loop: CASSLVRGGLDTQYF. In DNA, the CDR3 is TGTGCCAGCAGCTTAGTCAGGGGGGGCCTGGATACGCAGTATTTT.

This chain uses TRBV18 with TRBJ2-1; D tentatively fits TRBD1 or TRBD2 (5 bases each). This CDR3 is built from 17 residues. Trimming shortened V by 3 bases and J by 1 base, and 16 bases separated the two germline ends. Germline CDR1 is KGHSH and CDR2 is LQKENI. The CDR3 sequence: CASSPLWGYRSYNEQFF. The CDR3 nucleotides read TGTGCCAGCTCACCCCTTTGGGGGTATAGGTCCTACAATGAGCAGTTCTTC.

The V call is TRBV2, the J call TRBJ2-3; TRBD2 agrees at 11 bases. J gave up 2 bases and V 6 bases, and 4 bases lay outside the gene matches. Germline CDR1 is SNHLY and CDR2 is FYNNEI. This CDR3 spans 15 amino acids. CDR3 residues: CASRLLAGDTDTQYF. The CDR3 nucleotides read TGTGCCAGCAGGCTACTAGCGGGGGACACAGATACGCAGTATTTT.

The gene calls are TRBV27 and TRBJ2-1, with D possibly matching TRBD2 (6 bases). Trimming took off 3 bases at V and 2 bases at J, with 8 bases between the two ends. CDR1 and CDR2 from the germline V gene are MNHEY and SMNVEV (reference sequence). This CDR3 has 14 amino acids. In DNA, the CDR3 is TGTGCCAGCAGTTTGGGACTTCCCTACAATGAGCAGTTCTTC. Protein product: CASSLGLPYNEQFF.

V usage is TRBV20-1 and J usage is TRBJ1-6; 9 bases are a match to TRBD1. Germline CDR1 DFQATT, CDR2 SNEGSKA (reference sequence). Unmatched junction bases numbered 9, after V lost 6 bases and J lost 9 bases. The CDR3 totals 14 residues. The CDR3 DNA reads TGCAGTGCCACCCCGGGACAGGGTTCTTCACCCCTCCACTTT. Its translation: CSATPGQGSSPLHF.

The V gene is TRBV10-2, the J gene TRBJ1-3; tentative D call: TRBD1 (5 bases). The ends were cut back, 2 bases at V and 0 bases at J, with 8 bases in the middle. The germline gives CDR1 WSHSY, CDR2 SAAADI. The CDR3 totals 15 residues. The CDR3 sequence: CASSEDSPSGNTIYF. DNA for the CDR3: TGCGCCAGCAGTGAGGACAGTCCCTCTGGAAACACCATATATTTT.

This clonotype was found once. The V gene is TRBV4-2, the J gene TRBJ2-1, with D possibly called TRBD1 or TRBD2 (5 bases each). CDR1 LGHNA and CDR2 YNFKEQ come from the germline V gene. CDR3 length: 17 residues. The germline V and J ends were trimmed by 1 base and 1 base, with 14 bases remaining between them. CDR3 sequence (DNA): TGTGCCAGCAGCCAAGGAGACTGGGACCGATCCTACAATGAGCAGTTCTTC. This sequence encodes CASSQGDWDRSYNEQFF.